This is a list of T cell receptor beta chains from one sample in a study of T cells after yellow fever vaccination. TCRdb recomputed calls from the 5' RACE reads with MiXCR, one row per CDR3 protein. The repertoire holds hundreds of thousands of distinct CDR3 sequences, with around an eighth as singletons. The source was PBMCs, collected on the day of the yellow fever booster vaccination. These receptors originate from a man aged 25-40 years who received the YFV17D yellow fever vaccine. Each CDR3 is given with its conserved first and last residue. Each record gives: V gene, clone size, D gene, J gene, CDR3 protein, CDR3 DNA. A D gene is named only where the DNA matches it firmly. Size tells how often a clone was seen (once, few, many) or the class of an expanded clone, and some rows leave it out.

TRBV29-1	few	.	TRBJ2-1	CSSPAGLGQFF	TGCAGCTCCCCGGCGGGGTTGGGGCAGTTCTTC
TRBV29-1	few	.	TRBJ2-5	CSVIRDLGRETQYF	TGCAGCGTGATCCGGGACCTGGGTAGGGAGACCCAGTACTTC
TRBV15	.	.	TRBJ2-6	CATSTRQDSAGANVLTF	TGTGCCACCAGCACGCGACAGGATTCGGCTGGGGCCAACGTCCTGACTTTC
TRBV5-1	.	.	TRBJ1-5	CASSSDRNGPQHF	TGCGCCAGCAGCTCCGACCGCAATGGGCCCCAGCATTTT
TRBV20-1	.	.	TRBJ2-1	CSAYLGSRNEQFF	TGCAGTGCCTACCTCGGGAGTCGTAATGAGCAGTTCTTC
TRBV7-2	few	.	TRBJ2-7	CASSLDEGDYEQYF	TGTGCCAGCAGCTTAGATGAGGGGGACTACGAGCAGTACTTC
TRBV2	few	TRBD2	TRBJ2-2	CASMAREARELFF	TGTGCCAGCATGGCGCGGGAGGCCCGGGAGCTGTTTTTT
TRBV7-2	few	TRBD2	TRBJ2-3	CASSLEDLAGRSTQYF	TGTGCCAGCAGCTTAGAGGACCTAGCGGGCAGATCAACGCAGTATTTT
TRBV7-9	.	TRBD1	TRBJ1-6	CASSLAGGQGNSPLHF	TGTGCCAGCAGCTTAGCGGGAGGACAGGGGAATTCACCCCTCCACTTT
TRBV6-1	.	.	TRBJ1-2	CASSLDRQAYGYTF	TGTGCCAGCAGCCTAGATCGACAGGCCTATGGCTACACCTTC
TRBV20-1	.	TRBD2	TRBJ2-3	CRGLWRERRTDTQYF	TGCAGGGGATTATGGCGGGAGAGACGCACAGATACGCAGTATTTT
TRBV7-8	few	TRBD1	TRBJ1-2	CASSLATLQGDYGYTF	TGTGCCAGCAGCTTAGCGACCCTACAGGGGGACTATGGCTACACCTTC
TRBV5-6	few	TRBD1	TRBJ2-1	CASSLAGQGVIGPGYEQFF	TGTGCCAGCAGCTTGGCCGGACAGGGGGTGATAGGGCCGGGCTATGAGCAGTTCTTC
TRBV4-2	many	TRBD2	TRBJ2-5	CASSPRLAGGPGQETQYF	TGTGCCAGCAGCCCCCGGCTAGCGGGAGGGCCGGGGCAAGAGACCCAGTACTTC
TRBV5-4	.	.	TRBJ2-3	CASSLDPMGTDTQYF	TGTGCCAGCAGCTTGGATCCCATGGGGACAGATACGCAGTATTTT
TRBV14	few	.	TRBJ1-4	CASSQGNWRRKLFF	TGTGCCAGCAGCCAAGGAAACTGGCGGCGAAAACTGTTTTTT
TRBV27	.	.	TRBJ2-7	CASSLLSVDGYVGLEQYF	TGTGCCAGCAGTTTACTATCCGTCGACGGGTACGTCGGGCTCGAGCAGTACTTC
TRBV6-2/TRBV6-3	.	.	TRBJ2-7	CASSNGPMRTF	TGTGCCAGCAGTAATGGTCCCATGCGAACCTTC
TRBV9	.	.	TRBJ2-3	CASSVEGLRNTQYF	TGTGCCAGCAGCGTTGAGGGTCTTCGAAATACGCAGTATTTT
TRBV27	.	TRBD2	TRBJ2-7	CASSWSRAGEQYF	TGTGCCAGCAGTTGGTCTCGAGCGGGGGAGCAGTACTTC
TRBV10-2	.	TRBD1	TRBJ2-3	CASAITGGGTDTQYF	TGCGCCAGCGCTATAACAGGGGGCGGCACAGATACGCAGTATTTT
TRBV24-1	few	.	TRBJ2-1	CATRQGRSSYNEQFF	TGTGCCACCCGTCAAGGACGATCTTCCTACAATGAGCAGTTCTTC
TRBV7-9	few	.	TRBJ2-7	CASSLASGIYEQYF	TGTGCCAGCAGCTTAGCGTCTGGGATCTACGAGCAGTACTTC
TRBV9	few	.	TRBJ2-5	CASSVGGTYQETQYF	TGTGCCAGCAGCGTAGGAGGGACCTACCAAGAGACCCAGTACTTC
TRBV6-5	.	.	TRBJ2-3	CASSYGGSMASTDTQYF	TGTGCCAGCAGTTACGGCGGGTCGATGGCTAGCACAGATACGCAGTATTTT
TRBV7-9	few	TRBD2	TRBJ2-7	CASSLTLAGDFEQYF	TGTGCCAGCAGCCTTACTCTAGCGGGAGACTTCGAGCAGTACTTC
TRBV19	.	TRBD2	TRBJ2-5	CASSISGRTQETQYF	TGTGCCAGTAGTATCAGCGGGAGGACCCAAGAGACCCAGTACTTC
TRBV7-2	.	.	TRBJ2-4	CASSPTLGGGNIQYF	TGTGCCAGCAGTCCCACCCTGGGTGGTGGAAACATTCAGTACTTC
TRBV3-1	.	.	TRBJ2-5	CASSPRSDLRETQYF	TGTGCCAGCAGTCCCCGGTCAGATCTTCGCGAGACCCAGTACTTC
TRBV12-3/TRBV12-4	few	.	TRBJ2-3	CASSTLIHSTDTQYF	TGTGCCAGCAGTACCCTTATTCACTCGACAGATACGCAGTATTTT
TRBV7-9	few	.	TRBJ2-1	CASSLTEGTTLFF	TGTGCCAGCAGCTTAACAGAGGGGACCACCCTGTTCTTC
TRBV5-1	.	TRBD2	TRBJ2-7	CASSWGGESYEQYF	TGCGCCAGCAGCTGGGGGGGAGAATCCTACGAGCAGTACTTC
TRBV5-6	few	.	TRBJ2-3	CASSLGHPSRDTQYF	TGTGCCAGCAGCTTGGGACACCCGAGCAGAGATACGCAGTATTTT
TRBV6-5	few	.	TRBJ1-5	CASSQAGKPQHF	TGTGCCAGCAGCCAGGCCGGGAAGCCCCAGCATTTT
TRBV27	many	TRBD2	TRBJ2-3	CASRRVAGAGVGAQYF	TGTGCCAGCAGACGCGTTGCGGGAGCCGGGGTTGGGGCGCAGTATTTT
TRBV29-1	.	TRBD1	TRBJ2-2	CSGSRGPNTGELFF	TGCAGCGGGTCGAGGGGGCCGAACACCGGGGAGCTGTTTTTT
TRBV10-3	.	TRBD2	TRBJ2-1	CAISESGLEYNEQFF	TGTGCCATCAGTGAATCGGGACTAGAGTACAATGAGCAGTTCTTC
TRBV2	.	.	TRBJ1-2	CAVEDSPNYGYTF	TGTGCCGTTGAGGACAGCCCTAACTATGGCTACACCTTC
TRBV4-3	.	.	TRBJ1-4	CASSQVALDEKLFF	TGCGCCAGCAGCCAAGTTGCCCTCGATGAAAAACTGTTTTTT
TRBV5-1	.	.	TRBJ2-7	CASSFGFGAYEQYF	TGCGCCAGCAGCTTCGGATTTGGGGCCTACGAGCAGTACTTC
TRBV12-3/TRBV12-4	.	.	TRBJ2-2	CASSLRVAGELFF	TGTGCCAGCAGTTTAAGGGTAGCCGGGGAGCTGTTTTTT